The clone carrying this T cell receptor (beta chain) appeared a few times. The data were obtained in a study of CD8+CD57+ T cells in acquired aplastic anemia. The CDR3 sequence is 16 residues long. Losses at the gene ends were 2 bases for V and 6 bases for J; bases not matched to a gene: 10. Germline CDR1 and CDR2: LGHNT and FRNRAP. CDR3 and TCR beta VDJ profiling relied on a genomic DNA template. TCRdb analysed the reads with MiXCR anew, one entry per CDR3 protein. Of 190,000 or so distinct CDR3 sequences listed, over 40% are singletons. Patients chosen for sequencing had shown CD8+CD57+ cell expansion by flow cytometry.

The V and J genes are TRBV12-5 and TRBJ2-7; 10 positions match TRBD2. The receptor's source is a human donor with aplastic anemia. The sequencing sample was made of sorted CD4+, CD8+, or CD8+CD57+ T cells (not recorded which) from PBMCs. In DNA form, the CDR3 reads TGTGCTAGTGGTTTGCCCCCTAGCGGGGGATTGGTCGAGCAGTACTTC. It encodes CASGLPPSGGLVEQYF.